What follows describes a single T cell receptor (beta chain). As yet, its antigen is unknown. This sample was taken from a study of OX40 agonist ivuxolimab in advanced cancers. On the study more broadly: Two patients with cutaneous melanoma and one with hepatocellular carcinoma, three in total, showed partial responses.

Some clones are missing from TCRdb's copy, which holds only in-frame ones; the method was immunoSEQ multiplex PCR. Of 60,000 to 95,000 clones in the sample, approximately 81% were seen once. Trimming shortened V by 0 bases and J by 2 bases, and 23 bases separated the two germline ends. The CDR3 runs 19 residues. CDR1 is LNHNV and CDR2 is YYDKDF in the germline V gene (reference sequence). Findings and limits, study-wide: Among some nonresponders, normalized T-cell clonal expansion was also low.

This receptor was identified in an adult with an advanced solid tumor such as melanoma, head and neck, liver or kidney cancer. The chain combines TRBV15 with TRBJ2-7; D gene unclear. The input for sequencing was CD4+ or CD8+ T cells sorted from blood, taken in a trial of the OX40 agonist ivuxolimab. CDR3 sequence (DNA): TGTGCCACCAGCAGAGATCGTCCAGGCTATTCGGTGACCCCCTACGAGCAGTACTTC. As protein: CATSRDRPGYSVTPYEQYF. The whole variable domain, filled in from reference TRBV15 and TRBJ2-7, reads DAMVIQNPRYQVTQFGKPVTLSCSQTLNHNVMYWYQQKSSQAPKLLFHYYDKDFNNEADTPDNFQSRRPNTSFCFLDIRSPGLGDTAMYLCATSRDRPGYSVTPYEQYFGPGTRLTVT.